The clone carrying this T cell receptor beta chain has at least ten counts. Under the authors' procedure: Estimates of nucleated cell counts were drawn from the amplification of reference gene primers. Method: immunoSEQ multiplex PCR; TCRdb's copy keeps in-frame clones and lacks some. V and J calls and clone size come straight from that table; D and trimming were deduced from the DNA. The data contain approximately 74,000 clones, roughly 80% of them singletons. The sample comes from a study of blood T cell repertoires in COVID-19. Study details: Acute-phase and convalescent COVID-19 samples originated in the United States, Italy and Spain. From T cells, B-cell-depleted T cells, or PBMCs came the material, which was cDNA or gDNA.

V lost 8 bases and J 0 bases, leaving 8 bases between the germline ends. Germline CDR1 reads MNHNY; CDR2 reads SVGAGI (reference sequence). There are 12 residues in the CDR3. The sample consisted of peripheral blood. The chain joins TRBV6-6 to TRBJ2-7, with D unresolved. This TCR came from a woman aged 80 or over with active or convalescent COVID-19. CDR3 DNA sequence: TGTGCCAGCTTCAGTCACTCCTACGAGCAGTACTTC. It codes for CASFSHSYEQYF.